This T cell receptor (beta chain) originates from a study of blood T cell repertoires in COVID-19. Study summary: From the United States, Italy and Spain came samples of acute and convalescent COVID-19.

The method was immunoSEQ multiplex PCR; TCRdb's version includes in-frame clones alone and lacks a portion of them. The sample lists fewer than 150,000 clones, 85% occurring once. The source of this sequence is a human donor in a cohort sampled during active COVID-19. Sequencing used peripheral blood.

CDR3 DNA: TGTGCCAGCAGCCAAGAGATCGGGGGGGCCGACGGGGAGCTGTTTTTT. Encoded protein: CASSQEIGGADGELFF. This chain connects TRBV3-1 (or the pseudogene TRBV3-2) to TRBJ2-2; 8 bases match TRBD2. J was trimmed by 7 bases and V by 0 bases; bases with no gene match: 7. The CDR3 consists of 16 residues. Per the germline V gene, CDR1 is LGHDT and CDR2 is YNNKEL (reference sequence).